This T cell receptor beta chain was retrieved from a study of blood T cell repertoires in COVID-19. About the research overall: Some COVID-19 samples were acute and others convalescent; all came from the United States, Italy and Spain. T cells, B-cell-depleted T cells, or PBMCs supplied cDNA or gDNA.

The V end was cut by 8 bases, the J end by 2 bases, with 6 bases between. This CDR3 comprises 11 residues. CDR1 and CDR2 from the germline V gene are ENHRY and SYGVKD. Sequencing used immunoSEQ multiplex PCR; TCRdb keeps in-frame clones, though not all of them. The sample shows fewer than 200,000 clones, roughly 90% of them seen only once. Those enrolled, adults aged 18 to 89 years, came from about two dozen US areas. Participants' own reports of clinical history determined their cohort assignment. The sequence was obtained from a human donor with acute COVID-19. The donor label of this sample is uncertain. This chain uses TRBV10-3 with TRBJ1-2; the D is unclear. The sample consisted of PBMCs or T cells enriched from blood (not recorded which). In DNA, the CDR3 is TGTGCCATCGGACTCAACTATGGCTACACCTTC. It is translated as CAIGLNYGYTF.